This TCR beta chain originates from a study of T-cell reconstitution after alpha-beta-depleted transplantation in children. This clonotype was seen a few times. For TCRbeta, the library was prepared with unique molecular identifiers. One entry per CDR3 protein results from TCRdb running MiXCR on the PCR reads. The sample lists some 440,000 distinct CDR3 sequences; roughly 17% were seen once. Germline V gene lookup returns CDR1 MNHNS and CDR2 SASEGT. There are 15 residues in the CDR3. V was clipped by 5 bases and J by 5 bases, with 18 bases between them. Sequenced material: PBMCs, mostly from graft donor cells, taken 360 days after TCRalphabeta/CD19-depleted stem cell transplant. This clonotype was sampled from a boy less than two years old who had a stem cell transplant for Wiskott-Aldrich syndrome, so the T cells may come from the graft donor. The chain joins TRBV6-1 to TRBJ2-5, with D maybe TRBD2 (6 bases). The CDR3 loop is CASSPPGLDYETQYF. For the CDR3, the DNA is TGTGCCAGCAGTCCCCCGGGACTGGACTATGAGACCCAGTACTTC.